The 32 T cell receptor beta chains below all came from one sample that was sequenced in a study of T cells after posttransplantation cyclophosphamide. TCRdb's table, derived via immunoSEQ multiplex PCR, lists solely in-frame clones and lacks some. The top ten hold under 2.5% of the sample, which has approximately 45,000 clones, roughly 88% seen once. A marrow graft followed busulfan-fludarabine conditioning, with cyclophosphamide on days +3 and +4. The specimen was PBMCs, collected around 60 days after allogeneic stem cell transplant with posttransplant cyclophosphamide. The source is a male patient between 60 and 69 years old who received an allogeneic stem cell transplant from a related donor and was CMV-positive. Some of the T cells might come from the graft donor.

V and J are TRBV19 and TRBJ1-1, with D unclear. V gave up 8 bases and J gave up 6 bases, with 10 bases separating them. The germline CDR1 and CDR2 sequences are LNHDA and SQIVND (reference sequence). The CDR3 runs 11 residues. The CDR3 loop reads CASEERAEAFF. CDR3 DNA sequence: TGTGCCAGTGAAGAGAGGGCTGAAGCTTTCTTT.

The CDR3: CASSMSGNTEAFF. CDR3 bases: TGTGCCAGTAGTATGTCAGGGAACACTGAAGCTTTCTTT. This chain uses TRBV19 with TRBJ1-1; D gene unclear. The V gene lost 3 bases and the J gene lost 1 base, with 6 bases spanning the gap. Germline V lookup: CDR1 LNHDA, CDR2 SQIVND (reference sequence). The CDR3 sequence is 13 residues long.

A few counts support this clone. V is TRBV5-4 and J is TRBJ1-1; D gene uncertain. The CDR3 loop spans 14 amino acids. From germline, CDR1 is SGHNT and CDR2 YYREEE (reference sequence). Trimming took off 0 bases at V and 1 base at J, with 7 bases between the two ends. The CDR3 protein is CASSLARANTEAFF. CDR3 nucleotide sequence: TGTGCCAGCAGCTTGGCCCGAGCGAACACTGAAGCTTTCTTT.

V usage is TRBV18 and J usage is TRBJ2-5, with TRBD1 as a possible D gene (5 bases). Germline-derived CDR1 and CDR2 are KGHSH and LQKENI. V was pared by 3 bases and J by 2 bases, with 10 bases between. The CDR3 covers 14 residues. Here the CDR3 reads CASSPSTVQETQYF. The CDR3 nucleotides are TGTGCCAGCTCACCGTCGACAGTTCAAGAGACCCAGTACTTC.

The chain uses TRBV6-4 and TRBJ2-3; 9 bases fit TRBD2. CDR3 length: 15 amino acids. Germline lookup yields CDR1 MRHNA and CDR2 SNTAGT. With 0 bases clipped from V and 4 bases from J, the junction kept 2 bases outside the gene matches. CDR3: CASSDSSGGPDTQYF. Here the CDR3 DNA reads TGTGCCAGCAGTGACTCTAGCGGGGGCCCAGATACGCAGTATTTT.

V is TRBV6-1 and J is TRBJ1-5; TRBD1 matches at 7 bases. The CDR3 loop spans 18 amino acids. The junction had 11 bases not matched to a gene; V was cut back by 0 bases and J by 3 bases. The germline gives CDR1 MNHNS, CDR2 SASEGT. The CDR3, as DNA: TGTGCCAGCAGTGAAGCTGGTAAGACAGGGAACTACAATCAGCCCCAGCATTTT. This codes for CASSEAGKTGNYNQPQHF.

The J gene is TRBJ1-2, the V gene TRBV28; the D gene is possibly TRBD1 (6 bases). With 5 bases removed from V and 4 bases from J, the gap between germline ends came to 20 bases. The germline gives CDR1 MDHEN, CDR2 SYDVKM. The length of the CDR3 is 16 residues. The CDR3 reads CASSPRGGGGLYGYTF. CDR3 nucleotide sequence: TGTGCCAGCAGTCCCCGGGGAGGGGGTGGCCTCTATGGCTACACCTTC.

V gene TRBV6-1 combines with J gene TRBJ2-2; a possible D gene is TRBD1 (6 bases). This CDR3 has 15 amino acids. Between the trimmed V and J ends, which lost 2 bases and 6 bases, there was a span of 13 bases. The germline V gene has CDR1 MNHNS and CDR2 SASEGT. CDR3 loop: CASSESPDSPGELFF. DNA for the CDR3: TGTGCCAGCAGTGAAAGCCCGGACAGCCCCGGGGAGCTGTTTTTT.

The rearrangement links TRBV5-1 to TRBJ1-2; no definite D call. The germline gives CDR1 SGHRS, CDR2 YFSETQ. This CDR3 has 14 residues. V was clipped by 2 bases and J by 6 bases, with 14 bases between them. CDR3 sequence (DNA): TGCGCCAGCAGCTTCCGGGATCTAGGCGATGGCTACACCTTC. Translation gives CASSFRDLGDGYTF.

This sequence joins TRBV7-9 and TRBJ2-2, with D perhaps matching TRBD1 (5 bases). The CDR3 has 14 amino acids. The V end lost 2 bases, the J end lost 5 bases, and 9 bases lay between the germline ends. Germline V CDR1 and CDR2: SEHNR, FQNEAQ (reference sequence). CDR3 sequence (DNA): TGTGCCAGCAGCTTACTCGCAGGGACCGGGGAGCTGTTTTTT. It specifies CASSLLAGTGELFF.

This chain uses TRBV5-1 with TRBJ2-4, with 7 bases aligning to TRBD1. Germline CDR1 is SGHRS and CDR2 is YFSETQ. The CDR3 is 16 amino acids. Trimming cost V 0 bases and J 8 bases; bases outside gene matches: 11. The CDR3 coding sequence is TGCGCCAGCAGCTTGGAGTCAGGGGGATCGGAGGACATTCAGTACTTC. Its translation: CASSLESGGSEDIQYF.

The gene calls are TRBV7-8 and TRBJ1-6, with TRBD1 matching 7 bases. This CDR3 spans 17 amino acids. V gave up 6 bases and J gave up 0 bases; unmatched junction bases: 8. Per germline, CDR1 SGHVS and CDR2 FQNEAQ. The CDR3, as DNA: TGTGCCAGCAGTCAGCGTGGGGACAGCTCCTATAATTCACCCCTCCACTTT. Translating gives CASSQRGDSSYNSPLHF.

The chain carries TRBV6-5 and TRBJ2-5; tentative D call: TRBD1 (6 bases). Trimming pared 10 bases from V and 5 bases from J, leaving 17 bases between. The V gene's germline CDR1 is MNHEY and CDR2 SVGAGI. This CDR3 has 13 residues. DNA of the CDR3: TGTGCCACCGAGACAGGTTTCGGGGAGACCCAGTACTTC. It translates to CATETGFGETQYF.

This chain links TRBV29-1 with TRBJ2-1; the match to TRBD1 covers 10 bases. CDR1 SQVTM and CDR2 ANQGSEA come from the germline V gene. This CDR3 comprises 12 residues. The junction had 9 bases not matched to a gene; V was cut back by 5 bases and J by 14 bases. The CDR3, as DNA: TGCAGCGTTCGTCAGCCCGGGACAGGGGAGTTCTTC. This encodes CSVRQPGTGEFF.

The chain combines TRBV9 with TRBJ1-4; 8 bases map to TRBD1. Germline V gene sequence: CDR1 SGDLS, CDR2 YYNGEE. V lost 3 bases and J lost 8; bases outside the gene matches: 12. CDR3 length equals 16 residues. CDR3 nucleotide sequence: TGTGCCAGCAGCGCAAAACCGGGACAGGCGGGGGAAAAACTGTTTTTT. Residues: CASSAKPGQAGEKLFF.

The V gene is TRBV29-1, the J gene TRBJ1-2, with no clear D. This CDR3 is 13 amino acids long. Per the germline V gene, CDR1 is SQVTM and CDR2 is ANQGSEA. Trimming left V 7 bases short and J 7 bases short, with 19 bases between. This CDR3 is CSAHMGDTGGYTF. For the CDR3, the DNA is TGCAGCGCCCACATGGGAGACACTGGTGGCTACACCTTC.

The chain uses TRBV9 and TRBJ1-2; no clear D. V was trimmed by 4 bases and J by 2 bases, leaving 15 bases between them. The CDR3 contains 15 residues. Germline CDR1 is SGDLS and CDR2 is YYNGEE. The DNA for the CDR3 is TGTGCCAGCAGCTTAAGTCACACAAAAAACTATGGCTACACCTTC. This codes for CASSLSHTKNYGYTF.

The rearrangement links TRBV11-2 to TRBJ1-3, with TRBD1 identical over 7 bases. Germline trimming cut 5 bases from V and 8 bases from J; bases unmatched to any gene: 0. The CDR3 extends over 11 amino acids. Germline V lookup: CDR1 SGHAT, CDR2 FQNNGV. The CDR3 loop is CASSQGDTIYF. The CDR3 DNA reads TGTGCCAGCAGCCAGGGGGACACCATATATTTT.

The chain combines TRBV7-9 with TRBJ1-1; a weak D match, TRBD1 (5 bases). The V end was cut by 5 bases, the J end by 9 bases, with 16 bases between. Per germline, CDR1 SEHNR and CDR2 FQNEAQ (reference sequence). This CDR3 is 13 amino acids long. CDR3 nucleotides: TGTGCCAGCAGCCCCACAGGAGAATCTCAAGCTTTCTTT. It specifies CASSPTGESQAFF.

The chain combines TRBV7-8 with TRBJ1-1, with unresolved D. The V end lost 2 bases, the J end lost 4 bases, and 11 bases lay between the germline ends. This CDR3 comprises 14 residues. Germline V gives CDR1 SGHVS, CDR2 FQNEAQ. This CDR3 reads CASSLTDGGTEAFF. The CDR3, as DNA: TGTGCCAGCAGCTTAACTGACGGAGGCACTGAAGCTTTCTTT.

This chain uses TRBV6-5 with TRBJ1-2; 9 bases are shared with TRBD1. The trim removed 5 bases at V and 5 bases at J, leaving 6 bases unmatched. The CDR3 has 14 amino acids. Looked up from germline, CDR1 is MNHEY and CDR2 is SVGAGI. CDR3 bases: TGTGCCAGCAGTAAGGGACAGGGAGGATATGGCTACACCTTC. Amino acids: CASSKGQGGYGYTF.

The chain uses TRBV7-8 and TRBJ2-5; D call uncertain. The CDR3 runs to 11 residues. Germline CDR1 SGHVS, CDR2 FQNEAQ. Between the trimmed V and J ends, which lost 3 bases and 7 bases, there was a span of 6 bases. In nucleotides, the CDR3 is TGTGCCAGCAGCTTCCAGTGGACCCAGTACTTC. It yields the protein CASSFQWTQYF.

The chain links TRBV27 to TRBJ2-1, with TRBD1 matching 7 bases. With 5 bases clipped from V and 6 bases from J, the junction kept 7 bases outside the gene matches. The V gene's germline CDR1 is MNHEY and CDR2 SMNVEV (reference sequence). This CDR3 is built from 14 residues. CDR3: CASSQSSGGNEQFF. CDR3 coding DNA: TGTGCCAGCAGTCAAAGCTCAGGGGGCAATGAGCAGTTCTTC.

The chain combines TRBV6-1 with TRBJ2-7; the D gene is possibly TRBD1 (5 bases). Trimming took 0 bases from V and 7 from J, leaving 10 bases between them. The CDR3 spans 13 residues. Germline assignment: CDR1 MNHNS and CDR2 SASEGT. The CDR3 nucleotides are TGTGCCAGCAGTGAAGCAGACAGTCGGGAGCAGTACGTC. Its protein is CASSEADSREQYV.

Remarks on this clone: Distinct nucleotide sequences in the sample also encode this CDR3. As DNA, the CDR3 is TGTGCCAGCTCACCCCTCCAAGAGACCCAGTACTTC. Protein sequence: CASSPLQETQYF. The chain has TRBV18 and TRBJ2-5; D unclear. The CDR3 extends over 12 amino acids. V was clipped by 3 bases and J by 1 base, with 3 bases between them. Germline values: CDR1 KGHSH, CDR2 LQKENI.

This chain connects TRBV4-1 to TRBJ2-7, with a tentative D call TRBD2 (7 bases). CDR1 is MGHRA, CDR2 YSYEKL, per germline. The CDR3 has 16 residues. V shed 1 base and J shed 4 bases, with 17 bases lying between them. The CDR3 loop is CASSQVGGGAVYEQYF. The CDR3 DNA reads as TGCGCCAGCAGCCAAGTTGGCGGGGGCGCGGTGTACGAGCAGTACTTC.

J is TRBJ1-2 and V is TRBV6-5; a weak D match, TRBD1 (5 bases). Trimming took off 6 bases at V and 7 bases at J, with 18 bases between the two ends. Germline CDR1 reads MNHEY; CDR2 reads SVGAGI. CDR3 size: 14 residues. Here the CDR3 reads CASRPNDRSGGYTF. In DNA form, the CDR3 reads TGTGCCAGCAGACCTAATGACAGATCAGGTGGCTACACCTTC.

The chain recombines TRBV19 with TRBJ1-1; TRBD1 matches at 8 bases. The V segment lost 5 bases and the J segment 3 bases; nucleotides outside the gene matches: 8. The germline gives CDR1 LNHDA, CDR2 SQIVND (reference sequence). This CDR3 contains 15 residues. DNA for the CDR3: TGTGCCAGTAGTCCTTGGACAGGGTCGGACACTGAAGCTTTCTTT. Protein product: CASSPWTGSDTEAFF.

The V call is TRBV7-2, the J call TRBJ2-5, with 9 nucleotides matching TRBD1. CDR3 length equals 15 residues. Germline V gene sequence: CDR1 SGHTA, CDR2 FQGNSA. V was clipped by 1 base and J by 6 bases; unmatched bases: 6. DNA of the CDR3: TGTGCCAGCAGCTTAGTTGGGGGACAGGGAAAGACCCAGTACTTC. Translated: CASSLVGGQGKTQYF. Supplemented by reference TRBV7-2 and TRBJ2-5, the full variable domain reads GAGVSQSPSNKVTEKGKDVELRCDPISGHTALYWYRQSLGQGLEFLIYFQGNSAPDKSGLPSDRFSAERTGGSVSTLTIQRTQQEDSAVYLCASSLVGGQGKTQYFGPGTRLLVL.

The rearrangement links TRBV30 to TRBJ2-5; 7 nucleotides align to TRBD1. The CDR3 covers 14 residues. V lost 4 bases to trimming and J lost 2 bases; unmatched junction nucleotides: 7. Germline V gene lookup returns CDR1 GTSNPN and CDR2 SVGIG (reference sequence). CDR3 loop: CAWTKGTAQETQYF. The CDR3 DNA follows: TGTGCCTGGACTAAGGGGACAGCACAAGAGACCCAGTACTTC.

Here the CDR3 reads CASSAPGTGSGYTF. The CDR3 nucleotides are TGTGCCAGCAGCGCCCCCGGGACAGGGTCCGGCTACACCTTC. This sequence joins TRBV25-1 and TRBJ1-2; 9 nucleotides align to TRBD1. This CDR3 comprises 14 residues. V lost 6 bases and J lost 8; bases outside the gene matches: 10. Germline V gives CDR1 MGHDK, CDR2 SYGVNS.

This clone was recorded once. The chain is built from TRBV28 and TRBJ1-5; D is ambiguous. Germline V lookup: CDR1 MDHEN, CDR2 SYDVKM. Trimming took off 7 bases at V and 7 bases at J, with 11 bases between the two ends. The CDR3 sequence is 12 residues long. CDR3 coding DNA: TGTGCCAGCAATATCGGGATCCAGCCCCAGCATTTT. This codes for CASNIGIQPQHF.